This T cell receptor (beta chain) stems from a study of T cells in severe cutaneous drug reactions (dated 2019 in TCRdb). Some background on the complete study: Between 2011 and 2018, patients were recruited from Taiwan, Thailand and a European registry network. The culprit drug was assigned using the Naranjo algorithm and the ALDEN drug causality algorithm. Bulk TCR sequencing was combined with single-cell sequencing, quantitative PCR validation, functional assays and transgenic mouse experiments. Biological samples, such as blister fluids/cells and PBMC, were collected from patients during the acute or recovery stage. Libraries were prepared using iRepertoire multiplex PCR, and a comparison was cited by the authors in which similar capture of abundant clonotypes was shown across iRepertoire and 5' RACE methods with or without UMI. Only patients with a probable or definite SJS/TEN or DRESS diagnosis by RegiSCAR criteria were enrolled. Results and caveats for the whole study, not just this receptor: Although undetectable or scarce in tolerant-control and healthy-donor PBMC, a public TCRbeta CDR3 was found in all seven CBZ-SJS/TEN blister samples, at a mean of about 15%. CBZ-SJS/TEN patients showed strongly increased TRBV12-4 usage, with an average of around 33% in blister cells and around 5% in PBMC. Whether the public TCR generalizes to SJS/TEN caused by other drugs was noted by the authors as still needing further study.

In regard to this clonotype: Its antigen remains unidentified.

Its CDR3 holds 13 amino acids, cysteine through phenylalanine. No coding sequence is recorded. CDR1 and CDR2, looked up from the germline V gene, are SQVTM and ANQGSEA. For both bulk and single-cell sequencing, libraries were prepared with the iRepertoire multiplex PCR system and TCR subtype-specific primers. Multiplex PCR using primers aimed at the V, D and J gene regions produced the bulk TCR beta libraries. Each sample contributed roughly 95-500 ng of RNA as input for preparing the bulk TCR library. Bulk TCR beta amplicons were sequenced on an Illumina MiSeq. The authors' pipeline ran thus. Quality control steps removed sample misassignments and low-quality sequencing reads. CDR3 was defined as the amino acids between the V-gene Y[YFLI]C motif and the J-segment [FW]GXGT motif. TRBV and TRBJ gene assignments and CDR3 clonotypes followed the IMGT database. For each sample, TRBV expression was normalized against the mean for the same gene in PBMC from 44 healthy donors. Following reprocessing of the reads by TCRdb, the data hold one row per CDR3 protein sequence and no DNA is available. In this record, the V and J calls reflect TCRdb's handling and not the investigators' own analysis. The sample table includes 20,000 to 25,000 distinct CDR3 sequences. The ten biggest clones cover about 7.8% of the sample.

Sequenced donors were patients with carbamazepine-induced Stevens-Johnson syndrome or toxic epidermal necrolysis (CBZ-SJS/TEN). Peripheral blood repertoires were obtained from CBZ-SJS/TEN patients of Han Chinese (roughly five) and European (about 6) origin. Patients with drug-induced severe cutaneous adverse reactions had T cell receptor repertoires profiled by next-generation sequencing to look for drug-specific clonotypes. RNA was isolated from either blister cells of skin lesions or peripheral blood mononuclear cells. The receptor's source is a human donor with toxic epidermal necrolysis, a severe cutaneous drug reaction. Recombination joined TRBV29-1 with TRBJ2-7; TCRdb outputs TRBD1, but without DNA this stays unchecked. Sequenced sample: PBMCs. The encoded CDR3 is CSVHPGHSYEQYF.